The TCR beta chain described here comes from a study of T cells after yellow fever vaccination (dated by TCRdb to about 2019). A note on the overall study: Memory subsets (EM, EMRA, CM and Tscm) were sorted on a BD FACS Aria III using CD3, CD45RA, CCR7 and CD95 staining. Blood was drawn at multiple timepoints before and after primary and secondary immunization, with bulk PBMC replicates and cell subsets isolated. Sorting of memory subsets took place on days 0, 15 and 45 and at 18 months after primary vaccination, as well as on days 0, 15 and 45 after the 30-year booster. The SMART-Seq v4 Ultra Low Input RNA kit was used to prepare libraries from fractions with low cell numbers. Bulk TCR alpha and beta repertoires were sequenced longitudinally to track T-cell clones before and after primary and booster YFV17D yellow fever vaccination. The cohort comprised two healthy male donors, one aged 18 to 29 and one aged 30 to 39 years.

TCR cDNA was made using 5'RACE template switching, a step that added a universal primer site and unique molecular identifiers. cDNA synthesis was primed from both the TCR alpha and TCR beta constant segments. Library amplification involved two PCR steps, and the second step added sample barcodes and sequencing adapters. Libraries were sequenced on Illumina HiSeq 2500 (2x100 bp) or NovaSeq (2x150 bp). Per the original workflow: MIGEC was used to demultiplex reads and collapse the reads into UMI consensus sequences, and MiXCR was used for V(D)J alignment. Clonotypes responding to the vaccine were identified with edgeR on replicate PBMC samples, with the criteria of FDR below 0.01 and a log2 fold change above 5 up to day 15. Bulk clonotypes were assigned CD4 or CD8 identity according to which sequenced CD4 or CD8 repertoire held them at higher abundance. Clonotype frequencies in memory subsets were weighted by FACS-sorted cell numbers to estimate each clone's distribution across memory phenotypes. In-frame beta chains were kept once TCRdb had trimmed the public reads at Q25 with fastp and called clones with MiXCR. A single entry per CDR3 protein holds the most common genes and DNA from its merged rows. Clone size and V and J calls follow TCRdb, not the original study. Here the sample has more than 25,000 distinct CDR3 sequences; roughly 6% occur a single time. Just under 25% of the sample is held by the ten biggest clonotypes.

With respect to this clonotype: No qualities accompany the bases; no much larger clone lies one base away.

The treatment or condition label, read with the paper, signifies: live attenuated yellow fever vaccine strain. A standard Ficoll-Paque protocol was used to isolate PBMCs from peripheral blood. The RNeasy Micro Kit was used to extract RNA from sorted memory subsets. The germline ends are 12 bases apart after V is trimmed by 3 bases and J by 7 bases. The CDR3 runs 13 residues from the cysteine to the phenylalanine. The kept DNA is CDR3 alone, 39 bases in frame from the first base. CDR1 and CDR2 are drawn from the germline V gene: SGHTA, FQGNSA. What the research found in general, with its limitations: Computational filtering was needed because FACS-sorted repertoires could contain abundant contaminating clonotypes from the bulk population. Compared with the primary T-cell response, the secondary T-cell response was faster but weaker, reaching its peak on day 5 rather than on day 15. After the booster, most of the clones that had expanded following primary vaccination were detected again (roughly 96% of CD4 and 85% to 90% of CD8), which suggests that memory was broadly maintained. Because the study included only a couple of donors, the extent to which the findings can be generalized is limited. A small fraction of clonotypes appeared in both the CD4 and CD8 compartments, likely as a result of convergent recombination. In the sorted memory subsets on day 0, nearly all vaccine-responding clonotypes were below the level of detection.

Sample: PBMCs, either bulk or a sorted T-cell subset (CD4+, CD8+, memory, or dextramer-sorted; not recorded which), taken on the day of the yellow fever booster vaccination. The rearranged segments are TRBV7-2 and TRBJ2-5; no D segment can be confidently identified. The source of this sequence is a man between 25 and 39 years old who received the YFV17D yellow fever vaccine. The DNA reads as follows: TGTGCCAGCAGCTTTCGATTGGTCGGGACCCAGTACTTC. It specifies CASSFRLVGTQYF.